The 13 T cell receptor beta chains presented below share a single source sample, sequenced in a study of T cells after yellow fever vaccination. TCRdb passed the 5' RACE reads through MiXCR, listing each CDR3 protein once. This sample has under 400,000 distinct CDR3 sequences, with around a tenth found just once. Specimen: PBMCs, collected on the day of the first yellow fever vaccination. The receptors shown here come from a man younger than 35 who received the YFV17D yellow fever vaccine.

The rearrangement uses TRBV20-1 and TRBJ2-2; 7 positions match TRBD1. CDR1 is DFQATT, CDR2 SNEGSKA, per germline (reference sequence). The CDR3 runs to 13 residues. The J segment lost 6 bases and the V segment lost 3 bases, leaving 4 bases of the junction unmatched. The CDR3 reads CSARRTGAGELFF. In DNA form, the CDR3 reads TGCAGTGCTAGGAGAACAGGGGCCGGGGAGCTGTTTTTT.

This sequence joins TRBV12-3 or TRBV12-4 and TRBJ1-3; tentatively, D is TRBD1 (5 bases). The CDR3 loop spans 11 amino acids. The V and J ends lost 7 bases and 8 bases respectively, with 9 bases between them. The CDR3 DNA sequence: TGTGCCAGCACCCCCAGGGACACCATATATTTT. It is translated as CASTPRDTIYF.

V usage is TRBV7-2 and J usage is TRBJ2-2; D gene uncertain. Germline V CDR1 and CDR2: SGHTA, FQGNSA. Trimming left V 1 base short and J 4 bases short, with 7 bases between. This CDR3 is built from 14 residues. The CDR3 region is CASSLGWATGELFF. The CDR3 nucleotides are TGTGCCAGCAGCTTAGGTTGGGCCACCGGGGAGCTGTTTTTT.

This clonotype was recorded at least ten times. The chain recombines TRBV7-2 with TRBJ2-2; D unclear. Trimming cost V 0 bases and J 6 bases, with 5 bases left between them. CDR1 and CDR2 (germline): SGHTA, FQGNSA. The CDR3 loop spans 13 amino acids. The chain's CDR3 is CASSLAGSGELFF. CDR3 in DNA: TGTGCCAGCAGCTTAGCAGGGTCCGGGGAGCTGTTTTTT.

The chain links TRBV19 to TRBJ2-5; no firm D call. The CDR3 has 15 residues. Germline V gene data show CDR1 as LNHDA and CDR2 as SQIVND (reference sequence). V was pared by 5 bases and J by 0 bases, with 13 bases between. The DNA of the CDR3 is TGTGCCAGTAGTCCTTTGGGCCGGAACCAAGAGACCCAGTACTTC. It is translated as CASSPLGRNQETQYF.

The V call is TRBV7-2, the J call TRBJ1-1, with 7 nucleotides matching TRBD1. Per germline, CDR1 SGHTA and CDR2 FQGNSA. Trimming removed 4 bases from V and 0 bases from J; junction bases left unmatched: 2. The CDR3 is made up of 14 amino acids. The CDR3 region is CASSWGQLNTEAFF. In nucleotides, the CDR3 is TGTGCCAGCAGCTGGGGACAGCTGAACACTGAAGCTTTCTTT.

This clonotype was detected only a few times. This chain joins TRBV9 and TRBJ2-1; tentative D call: TRBD1 (6 bases). Germline-derived CDR1 and CDR2 are SGDLS and YYNGEE. The CDR3 has 16 amino acids. The V gene lost 0 bases and the J gene lost 5 bases, with 15 bases spanning the gap. CDR3 coding DNA: TGTGCCAGCAGCGTAGGCGGACAGAAAGCGCACAATGAGCAGTTCTTC. It specifies CASSVGGQKAHNEQFF.

This clonotype has at least ten counts. The chain links TRBV6-2 or TRBV6-3 to TRBJ2-7; D may be TRBD1 (6 bases). Trimming shortened V by 2 bases and J by 3 bases, and 8 bases separated the two germline ends. This CDR3 is built from 13 residues. The germline V gene has CDR1 MNHEY and CDR2 SVGEGT. The CDR3 region has the DNA TGTGCCAGCAGTTACCGGGACAACTACGAGCAGTACTTC. It is translated as CASSYRDNYEQYF.

V gene TRBV7-2 combines with J gene TRBJ1-2; 7 nucleotides agree with TRBD1. V was clipped by 1 base and J by 3 bases; unmatched bases: 5. This CDR3 spans 15 amino acids. The germline CDR1 and CDR2 sequences are SGHTA and FQGNSA. This CDR3 is CASSLVQGSDYGYTF. DNA for the CDR3: TGTGCCAGCAGCTTAGTACAGGGGTCGGACTATGGCTACACCTTC. The variable domain in full, with the rest retrieved from reference TRBV7-2 and TRBJ1-2, is GAGVSQSPSNKVTEKGKDVELRCDPISGHTALYWYRQSLGQGLEFLIYFQGNSAPDKSGLPSDRFSAERTGGSVSTLTIQRTQQEDSAVYLCASSLVQGSDYGYTFGSGTRLTVV.

In DNA, the CDR3 is TGTGCCAGCAGTGAAGCGGGCAGGGGCTCCTACGAGCAGTACTTC. It yields the protein CASSEAGRGSYEQYF. This sequence joins TRBV2 and TRBJ2-7; D possibly corresponds to TRBD1 (6 bases). The V gene lost 0 bases and the J gene lost 0 bases, with 9 bases spanning the gap. CDR1 and CDR2 (germline): SNHLY, FYNNEI. The CDR3 is 15 residues long.

This clonotype turned up a few times. The V and J genes are TRBV12-3 or TRBV12-4 and TRBJ1-1; 7 bases are shared with TRBD1. Germline trimming cut 6 bases from V and 2 bases from J; bases unmatched to any gene: 3. The CDR3 has 13 amino acids. CDR3 bases: TGTGCCAGCAGGGGGACAGATAACACTGAAGCTTTCTTT. Protein: CASRGTDNTEAFF.

This clonotype has only a few counts. V is TRBV25-1 and J is TRBJ1-2, with D perhaps TRBD1 (5 bases). The ends were cut back, 2 bases at V and 4 bases at J, with 11 bases in the middle. This CDR3 has 14 residues. In germline, CDR1 is MGHDK, CDR2 SYGVNS. The CDR3 DNA reads as TGTGCCAGCAGTGAACTTTCAGGGCCCTATGGCTACACCTTC. Translating it yields CASSELSGPYGYTF.

This clonotype was seen more than once but under ten times. The chain recombines TRBV5-1 with TRBJ2-3; 11 bases agree with TRBD2. This CDR3 region has 16 residues. Germline trimming cut 0 bases from V and 4 bases from J; bases unmatched to any gene: 4. Germline V gene lookup returns CDR1 SGHRS and CDR2 YFSETQ. The CDR3 sequence is CASSLEPSGGSDTQYF. CDR3 nucleotide sequence: TGCGCCAGCAGCTTGGAACCTAGCGGGGGGTCAGATACGCAGTATTTT.